This entry describes one T cell receptor (beta chain). Its antigen is still unknown. PCR was performed a second time for roughly 7 to 12 cycles using a sample-barcoded 5' primer and a J-beta primer mix. Per-sample output comprised a minimum of 2.5 million paired-end reads containing CDR3. MiXCR, applied by TCRdb to the 5' RACE reads, yields one record per CDR3 protein. The top ten clones hold about 11% of a sample with roughly 1.7 million distinct CDR3 sequences, roughly 30% of them seen once. The sample originates from a study of blood T cells in healthy people across ages. V lost 3 bases, J lost 6 bases, and 21 bases lay in between. This CDR3 is 16 amino acids long. Per the germline V gene, CDR1 is DFQATT and CDR2 is SNEGSKA (reference sequence). Broader study findings: From one million sequenced T cells, diversity estimates were lower bounds. Among T cells, TCR beta diversity per million cells dropped roughly linearly as age rose. Naive and antigen-experienced cells were not separated, limiting conclusive comparison.

The chain carries TRBV20-1 and TRBJ2-1, with D perhaps matching TRBD2 (7 bases). This clonotype was sampled from a woman aged 25 to 39 in good health. Sequencing used blood. The CDR3 region has the DNA TGCAGTGCTAGGGGGGCCGGGACTACAGCTGCCAATGAGCAGTTCTTC. It translates to CSARGAGTTAANEQFF.